Here is one T cell receptor beta chain with its context. The antigen is not known. This entry is derived from a study of Graves' ophthalmopathy and Graves' hyperthyroidism. General study points: Among thyroid clonotypes expanded above 0.001 frequency, most also appeared in blood.

Amplification of the TCR beta CDR3 regions used RNA transcripts (as template). Amplification began with first-round RT-PCR using HTBI primers, then second-round multiplex PCR was performed. TCRdb re-analysed the multiplex PCR reads in MiXCR, keeping a single row per CDR3 protein. The table includes 350,000 to 400,000 distinct CDR3 sequences, just over 15% detected once. Enrollment excluded any patients with other autoimmune diseases, uncontrolled infections, pregnancy or lactation. Orbital computed tomography, together with clinical symptoms, serum thyroxine, TRAb and thyroid ultrasound, was used for diagnosis. What was sequenced was peripheral blood. The receptor comes from a young woman with stable Graves' hyperthyroidism.

The chain's CDR3 is CASNSGLHQPQHF. Here the CDR3 DNA reads TGTGCCAGCAATTCAGGGTTACATCAGCCCCAGCATTTT. The rearrangement links TRBV2 to TRBJ1-5; D possibly corresponds to TRBD1 (5 bases). The germline gives CDR1 SNHLY, CDR2 FYNNEI. V lost 7 bases to trimming and J lost 5 bases, with 12 bases between them. The CDR3 is made up of 13 amino acids.